This T cell receptor (beta chain) was sequenced during a study of T cells after yellow fever vaccination. This clonotype was counted a few times. The antigen remains unidentified. The V end lost 6 bases, the J end lost 12 bases, and 21 bases lay between the germline ends. CDR1 and CDR2 from the germline V gene are DFQATT and SNEGSKA (reference sequence). The CDR3 covers 13 residues. Study-wide results and caveats: FACS-sorted repertoires might harbor abundant contaminating clonotypes from the bulk population.

The TCR cDNA carried a universal primer site and UMIs from 5'RACE template switching. Each CDR3 protein gets one entry after TCRdb re-called the 5' RACE reads with MiXCR. The data contain roughly 250,000 distinct CDR3 sequences, 10% to 15% of them singletons. The TCR was taken from a man aged 30-40 years who received the YFV17D yellow fever vaccine. This sample comprised CD4+ T cells sorted from PBMCs, obtained 45 days after the yellow fever booster vaccination. V gene TRBV20-1 combines with J gene TRBJ2-1; weak D call: TRBD2 (6 bases). CDR3 sequence: CSALRGISTRQFF. The CDR3 bases are TGCAGTGCCCTACGCGGGATTTCCACAAGGCAGTTCTTC.